Here is one TCR beta chain with its context. Its matching antigen is unknown. These data belong to a study of T cell responses to AZD1222 COVID-19 vaccine. V lost 1 base, J lost 4 bases, and 15 bases lay in between. Germline lookup yields CDR1 SGHKS and CDR2 YYEKEE (reference sequence). The CDR3 extends over 16 amino acids. Study-wide points: Dominant CD4 TCR responses targeted spike regions 160-218 and 743-854. Compared with day 0, the breadth and depth of the Spike-specific TCR repertoire rose significantly after two doses of AZD1222.

Clones were sequenced by immunoSEQ multiplex PCR, and TCRdb holds only the in-frame ones, with some missing. The repertoire consists of 110,000 or so clones, with roughly 90% occurring once and the leading ten covering approximately 5%. The rearrangement joins TRBV5-5 to TRBJ2-1; D is possibly TRBD2 (6 bases). The starting material was peripheral blood, obtained on day 0 of AZD1222 vaccination. This sequence originates from an adult in good health. The CDR3 sequence is CASSLIRGSGYNEQFF. CDR3 DNA: TGTGCCAGCAGCTTGATACGGGGGTCGGGATACAATGAGCAGTTCTTC.